A selection of T cell receptor beta chains follows, all from one sample in a study of blood T cell repertoires in COVID-19. Clones were sequenced by immunoSEQ multiplex PCR, and TCRdb holds only the in-frame ones, with some missing. This sample carries 450,000 or so clones, about 90% of them seen once, and the ten largest clones take 0.8% to 1%. Sequencing was performed on peripheral blood. Receptors were obtained from a young man with COVID-19, enrolled during active disease. The CDR3 runs from the conserved cysteine through the conserved F or W. The order of the fields is V gene, J gene, clone size, D gene, CDR3 protein, CDR3 DNA. A D gene is named only where the DNA matches it firmly. The size of a clone is reported for some rows only, either as once, few or many, or as a class for expanded clones.

v_gene: TRBV5-1; j_gene: TRBJ2-1; abundance: NA; d_gene: TRBD2; CDR3aa: CASSLRGGGLGNEQFF; CDR3nt: TGCGCCAGCAGCCTTAGGGGCGGGGGGCTAGGAAATGAGCAGTTCTTC
v_gene: TRBV4-1; j_gene: TRBJ1-3; abundance: NA; d_gene: NA; CDR3aa: CASSQDRGSGNTIYF; CDR3nt: TGCGCCAGCAGCCAAGACAGGGGATCTGGAAACACCATATATTTT
v_gene: TRBV5-1; j_gene: TRBJ1-1; abundance: NA; d_gene: NA; CDR3aa: CASSLGEGFTEAFF; CDR3nt: TGCGCCAGCAGCTTGGGCGAGGGATTCACTGAAGCTTTCTTT
v_gene: TRBV7-9; j_gene: TRBJ2-4; abundance: NA; d_gene: NA; CDR3aa: CASSPGTNKNIQYF; CDR3nt: TGTGCCAGCAGTCCCGGGACAAACAAAAACATTCAGTACTTC
v_gene: TRBV30; j_gene: TRBJ1-2; abundance: NA; d_gene: NA; CDR3aa: CAWSGGMRYTF; CDR3nt: TGTGCCTGGAGTGGAGGGATGCGCTACACCTTC
v_gene: TRBV9; j_gene: TRBJ2-3; abundance: NA; d_gene: TRBD1; CDR3aa: CASSAGQGPPDTQYF; CDR3nt: TGTGCCAGCAGCGCCGGACAGGGCCCACCAGATACGCAGTATTTT
v_gene: TRBV7-6; j_gene: TRBJ1-5; abundance: NA; d_gene: NA; CDR3aa: CASSFGGGDGNQPQHF; CDR3nt: TGTGCCAGCAGCTTCGGAGGGGGGGATGGCAATCAGCCCCAGCATTTT
v_gene: TRBV28; j_gene: TRBJ2-7; abundance: NA; d_gene: NA; CDR3aa: CASSFPQGSYEQYF; CDR3nt: TGTGCCAGCAGTTTCCCTCAGGGCTCCTACGAGCAGTACTTC
v_gene: TRBV9; j_gene: TRBJ2-3; abundance: NA; d_gene: NA; CDR3aa: CASSVEGFSTDTQYF; CDR3nt: TGTGCCAGCAGCGTAGAGGGGTTTAGCACAGATACGCAGTATTTT
v_gene: TRBV5-1; j_gene: TRBJ2-6; abundance: once; d_gene: NA; CDR3aa: CASTLRSFKGANVLTF; CDR3nt: TGCGCCAGCACACTGCGGAGTTTCAAGGGGGCCAACGTCCTGACTTTC
v_gene: TRBV5-1; j_gene: TRBJ1-1; abundance: NA; d_gene: TRBD1; CDR3aa: CASSLLAFRQGRGNTEAFF; CDR3nt: TGCGCCAGCAGCTTATTAGCCTTTAGACAGGGGCGGGGGAACACTGAAGCTTTCTTT
v_gene: TRBV20-1; j_gene: TRBJ2-1; abundance: NA; d_gene: TRBD2; CDR3aa: CSASLAGGRNEQFF; CDR3nt: TGCAGTGCTAGTCTAGCGGGAGGGCGGAATGAGCAGTTCTTC
v_gene: TRBV5-4; j_gene: TRBJ1-4; abundance: NA; d_gene: TRBD1; CDR3aa: CASSSRTGGDEKLFF; CDR3nt: TGTGCCAGCAGCTCGCGGACAGGGGGAGATGAAAAACTGTTTTTT
v_gene: TRBV7-2; j_gene: TRBJ2-4; abundance: NA; d_gene: TRBD2; CDR3aa: CASSLGSGGAKNIQYF; CDR3nt: TGTGCCAGCAGCTTAGGTTCGGGGGGAGCCAAAAACATTCAGTACTTC
v_gene: TRBV18; j_gene: TRBJ1-4; abundance: NA; d_gene: NA; CDR3aa: CASSPGSNEKLFF; CDR3nt: TGTGCCAGCTCACCGGGCAGTAATGAAAAACTGTTTTTT
v_gene: TRBV28; j_gene: TRBJ2-1; abundance: NA; d_gene: TRBD1; CDR3aa: CASSTGTGSEQFF; CDR3nt: TGTGCCAGCAGTACCGGGACAGGAAGTGAGCAGTTCTTC
v_gene: TRBV13; j_gene: TRBJ1-1; abundance: NA; d_gene: TRBD1; CDR3aa: CASSLDRGRTEAFF; CDR3nt: TGTGCCAGCAGCCTCGACAGGGGCCGGACTGAAGCTTTCTTT
v_gene: TRBV14; j_gene: TRBJ2-3; abundance: NA; d_gene: TRBD2; CDR3aa: CASSQAGGPPDTQYF; CDR3nt: TGTGCCAGCAGCCAAGCGGGAGGGCCCCCAGATACGCAGTATTTT
v_gene: TRBV3-1/TRBV3-2; j_gene: TRBJ2-6; abundance: NA; d_gene: NA; CDR3aa: CASSQPGSGANVLTF; CDR3nt: TGTGCCAGCAGCCAACCAGGCTCTGGGGCCAACGTCCTGACTTTC
v_gene: TRBV7-3; j_gene: TRBJ2-2; abundance: few; d_gene: NA; CDR3aa: CASSLQGSRELFF; CDR3nt: TGTGCCAGCAGCTTACAGGGTAGTAGGGAGCTGTTTTTT
v_gene: TRBV27; j_gene: TRBJ2-2; abundance: NA; d_gene: NA; CDR3aa: CASGAFRELFF; CDR3nt: TGTGCCAGCGGAGCATTCCGGGAGCTGTTTTTT
v_gene: TRBV7-3; j_gene: TRBJ2-1; abundance: once; d_gene: TRBD2; CDR3aa: CASSPKGLAGGLSGEQFF; CDR3nt: TGTGCCAGCAGCCCAAAGGGACTAGCGGGAGGGCTCTCCGGTGAGCAGTTCTTC
v_gene: TRBV14; j_gene: TRBJ2-7; abundance: once; d_gene: TRBD2; CDR3aa: CASSQDWGGLYEQYF; CDR3nt: TGTGCCAGCAGCCAAGATTGGGGGGGTCTCTACGAGCAGTACTTC
v_gene: TRBV27; j_gene: TRBJ2-5; abundance: NA; d_gene: TRBD2; CDR3aa: CASSLYGGLSGKKQETQYF; CDR3nt: TGTGCCAGCAGTTTATACGGGGGGCTTAGCGGGAAAAAACAAGAGACCCAGTACTTC
v_gene: TRBV2; j_gene: TRBJ2-5; abundance: NA; d_gene: TRBD2; CDR3aa: CASSDQGLAKETQYF; CDR3nt: TGTGCCAGCAGTGACCAGGGACTAGCGAAAGAGACCCAGTACTTC
v_gene: TRBV30; j_gene: TRBJ1-6; abundance: few; d_gene: TRBD1; CDR3aa: CAWDRDQEALHF; CDR3nt: TGTGCCTGGGACAGGGACCAAGAGGCCCTCCACTTT
v_gene: TRBV5-1; j_gene: TRBJ2-1; abundance: NA; d_gene: TRBD2; CDR3aa: CATRRGGGGYNEQFF; CDR3nt: TGCGCCACCCGGCGGGGGGGCGGGGGCTACAATGAGCAGTTCTTC
v_gene: TRBV5-8; j_gene: TRBJ2-1; abundance: NA; d_gene: NA; CDR3aa: CASSRSVRGTVNEQFF; CDR3nt: TGTGCCAGCAGCCGTTCAGTCAGGGGAACGGTCAATGAGCAGTTCTTC
v_gene: TRBV13; j_gene: TRBJ2-1; abundance: few; d_gene: TRBD2; CDR3aa: CASSSRDYIEQFF; CDR3nt: TGTGCCAGCAGCTCCCGGGACTACATTGAGCAGTTCTTC